The 14 T cell receptor beta chains in this list originate from one sample, sequenced in a study of T cell clonality in common variable immunodeficiency. Study outcomes and limitations: Fewer deletions and N-nucleotide insertions were reportedly seen in common variable immunodeficiency TCR beta sequences.

Sequencing was performed with immunoSEQ multiplex PCR; in TCRdb, only in-frame clones are kept and a portion is missing. The sample counts about 23,000 clones, none seen once; the ten largest own approximately 9%. These receptors have no known antigen. The sample was peripheral blood mononuclear cells. These receptors originate from a human donor with common variable immunodeficiency.

This clone was seen many times. Read data end 3 residues before the CDR3 end; the end is taken from the germline J gene. The chain is built from TRBV18 and TRBJ2-7, with D perhaps matching TRBD1 (6 bases). V was cut by 3 bases and J by 4 bases, with 10 bases left in between. The CDR3 covers 13 residues. Germline loops: CDR1 KGHSH, CDR2 LQKENI. CDR3 bases read: TGTGCCAGCTCACCCCAGCAGGGGTACGAG. Protein sequence: CASSPQQGYE. The CDR3 in full is CASSPQQGYEQYF.

This clone appeared many times. The read comes to an end 3 residues before the CDR3 does, leaving the germline J gene to fill in the end. V gene TRBV29-1 combines with J gene TRBJ1-1, with D possibly TRBD1 on 5 matching bases. Trimming cost V 5 bases and J 1 base, with 11 bases left between them. The germline V gene encodes CDR1 SQVTM and CDR2 ANQGSEA. The CDR3 covers 13 residues. The covered CDR3 bases are TGCAGCGTTTGGGCTAGGGGGAACACTGAA. Translation gives CSVWARGNTE. In full, the CDR3 reads CSVWARGNTEAFF.

This clone occurred a few times. The CDR3 goes on 3 residues after the read ends, and that part is filled in from the germline J gene. The chain couples TRBV2 to TRBJ1-5; a weak D match, TRBD1 (6 bases). Trimming took off 4 bases at V and 1 base at J, with 11 bases between the two ends. Germline CDR1 is SNHLY and CDR2 is FYNNEI. The CDR3 extends over 15 amino acids. CDR3 bases read: TGTGCCAGCAGTGCGGGGGGGGCAAGCAATCAGCCC. Translating it yields CASSAGGASNQP. Given in full, the CDR3 is CASSAGGASNQPQHF.

This clone has just a few counts. The read terminates 3 residues before the CDR3 end, so the remaining end is supplied by the germline J gene. The chain combines TRBV2 with TRBJ1-6, with TRBD1 as a possible D gene (6 bases). The germline V gene has CDR1 SNHLY and CDR2 FYNNEI. CDR3 size: 13 residues. Trimming cost V 10 bases and J 7 bases, with 14 bases left between them. The CDR3 DNA, read in part, is TGTGCCACACAAGGACAGCAAAATTCACCC. Encoded protein: CATQGQQNSP. In full, the CDR3 is CATQGQQNSPLHF.

This clone was counted between two and nine times. The sequence runs out 3 residues before the end of the CDR3; the remainder is reconstructed from the germline J gene. The V gene is TRBV19, the J gene TRBJ1-1, with a weak D call TRBD1 (5 bases). Per the germline V gene, CDR1 is LNHDA and CDR2 is SQIVND (reference sequence). This CDR3 is 16 amino acids long. Trimming took 3 bases from V and 0 from J, leaving 14 bases between them. CDR3 DNA, as far as it was read: TGTGCCAGTAGTATCCGCATTGGGGCCATGAACACTGAA. Protein product: CASSIRIGAMNTE. The whole CDR3 protein reads CASSIRIGAMNTEAFF.

Concerning this clone: The CDR3 is cut off 3 residues early in the read; its end comes from the germline J gene. The V call is TRBV20-1, the J call TRBJ2-7; D perhaps matches TRBD2 (5 bases). The CDR3 has 16 residues. Germline CDR1 is DFQATT and CDR2 is SNEGSKA (reference sequence). V lost 3 bases to trimming and J lost 6 bases, with 24 bases between them. The CDR3 is CSARVLDGLTRGEQYF. The CDR3 bases that were read are TGCAGTGCTAGGGTGCTGGACGGTCTTACTCGGGGCGAG.

The table lists this clone with many counts. The CDR3 end falls 3 residues outside the read, so it is completed with the germline J gene. The rearrangement uses TRBV20-1 and TRBJ2-4, with D possibly called TRBD1 or TRBD2 (7 bases each). V lost 1 base and J 7 bases, leaving 20 bases between the germline ends. This CDR3 has 16 amino acids. Germline assignment: CDR1 DFQATT and CDR2 SNEGSKA (reference sequence). The CDR3 sequence: CSARVGNRGGGNIQYF. The covered CDR3 bases are TGCAGTGCTAGAGTTGGGAACAGGGGAGGGGGGAACATT.

This clone was seen a handful of times. The read falls 3 residues short of the CDR3 end, and the missing part is taken from the germline J gene. The rearrangement links TRBV30 to TRBJ1-4; D is uncertain. This CDR3 region has 11 residues. The V and J ends lost 3 bases and 7 bases respectively, with 6 bases between them. Germline V CDR1 and CDR2: GTSNPN, SVGIG (reference sequence). The CDR3 DNA, read in part, is TGTGCCTGGAGGGAGGGTGAAAAA. Translation: CAWREGEK. The CDR3 in its entirety is CAWREGEKLFF.

This clone was found many times. With the read ending 3 residues before the CDR3 end, the germline J gene is used to fill in that end. The chain links TRBV5-5 to TRBJ2-2; D is undetermined. V was trimmed by 1 base and J by 1 base, leaving 5 bases between them. The germline V gene has CDR1 SGHKS and CDR2 YYEKEE (reference sequence). This CDR3 comprises 14 residues. The CDR3 sequence is CASSLYWNTGELFF. The sequenced CDR3 bases are TGTGCCAGCAGCTTGTATTGGAACACCGGGGAG.

This clone appeared many times. The sequenced fragment ends 3 residues before the CDR3 boundary, so the rest is inferred from the germline J gene. The J gene is TRBJ2-1, the V gene TRBV6-2 or TRBV6-3; TRBD2 matches at 7 bases. Unmatched junction bases numbered 13, after V lost 8 bases and J lost 6 bases. The germline V gene encodes CDR1 MNHEY and CDR2 SVGEGT. The CDR3 runs 15 residues. CDR3 bases read: TGTGCCAGCCATAACGCCGGGACTATCACCAATGAG. Translated, it gives CASHNAGTITNE. The full CDR3 reads CASHNAGTITNEQFF.

Comments on this clone: The CDR3 end lies 3 residues beyond the end of the read and is filled in from the germline J gene. V usage is TRBV18 and J usage is TRBJ1-6; no clear D. CDR1 and CDR2 (germline): KGHSH, LQKENI. V shed 2 bases and J shed 1 base, with 6 bases lying between them. The CDR3 covers 15 residues. CDR3 region: CASSPEVSYNSPLHF. Incomplete CDR3 DNA: TGTGCCAGCTCACCAGAGGTTTCCTATAATTCACCC.

This clone has at least ten counts. The read ends 3 residues shy of where the CDR3 ends; the end is completed using the germline J gene. V gene TRBV7-9 combines with J gene TRBJ2-3; a weak D match, TRBD1 (6 bases). V was clipped by 0 bases and J by 6 bases, with 10 bases between them. Germline V lookup: CDR1 SEHNR, CDR2 FQNEAQ (reference sequence). The CDR3 has 14 residues. CDR3 residues: CASSLAPGADTQYF. Partial CDR3 DNA: TGTGCCAGCAGCTTAGCCCCAGGGGCGGATACG.

The table lists this clone with many counts. The CDR3 end is not reached by the read, which stops 3 residues before it; the germline J gene fills it in. This chain joins TRBV5-6 and TRBJ2-7; TRBD2 matches at 11 bases. CDR3 length: 15 residues. CDR1 is SGHDT, CDR2 YYEEEE, per germline. Trimming cost V 0 bases and J 3 bases; bases outside gene matches: 2. CDR3 protein: CASSLVAGGFYEQYF. The DNA read from the CDR3 is TGTGCCAGCAGCTTGGTAGCGGGGGGGTTCTACGAG. Supplemented by reference TRBV5-6 and TRBJ2-7, the full variable domain reads DAGVTQSPTHLIKTRGQQVTLRCSPKSGHDTVSWYQQALGQGPQFIFQYYEEEERQRGNFPDRFSGHQFPNYSSELNVNALLLGDSALYLCASSLVAGGFYEQYFGPGTRLTVT.

This clone was detected ten times or more. Coverage ceases 3 residues before the CDR3 finishes, and the germline J gene fills in the end. The chain joins TRBV6-2 or TRBV6-3 to TRBJ2-7, with TRBD1 identical over 8 bases. CDR1 and CDR2 from the germline V gene are MNHEY and SVGEGT. This CDR3 has 15 residues. The junction had 11 bases not matched to a gene; V was cut back by 6 bases and J by 4 bases. CDR3 loop: CASRPGGGNWYEQYF. Incomplete CDR3 DNA: TGTGCCAGCAGGCCAGGGGGCGGTAACTGGTACGAG.